This T cell receptor (beta chain) originates from a study of CD8 T cells in Susac syndrome. With random hexamers, reverse transcription was performed on about 0.5 to 1 ug of RNA. The CDR3 of TCR beta was amplified by immunoSEQ multiplex PCR across 54 Vbeta and 13 Jbeta. TCRdb re-derived calls from the immunoSEQ multiplex PCR reads in MiXCR, one entry per CDR3 protein. The sample comprises some 120,000 distinct CDR3 sequences, around 94% of which are singletons, and approximately 0.12% rests with the top ten. TCR beta was sequenced from blood CD8+ and CD4+ T cells. Per germline, CDR1 MDHEN and CDR2 SYDVKM. The CDR3 totals 16 residues. The ends were cut back, 6 bases at V and 0 bases at J, with 15 bases in the middle.

This chain links TRBV28 with TRBJ2-1; D gene uncertain. The sample taken for sequencing was CD4+ T cells from PBMCs. The receptor comes from a human donor with multiple sclerosis. The DNA for the CDR3 is TGTGCCAGCAGCCCGCTCCGGGCGAGCTCCTACAATGAGCAGTTCTTC. This codes for CASSPLRASSYNEQFF. Variable domain in full (rest from reference TRBV28 and TRBJ2-1): DVKVTQSSRYLVKRTGEKVFLECVQDMDHENMFWYRQDPGLGLRLIYFSYDVKMKEKGDIPEGYSVSREKKERFSLILESASTNQTSMYLCASSPLRASSYNEQFFGPGTRLTVL.